These 19 T cell receptor beta chains were sequenced from one sample in a study of PD-L1 blockade in urothelial cancer. The time point here: peripheral blood 6 weeks after treatment start. Profiled with immunoSEQ multiplex PCR; TCRdb holds only in-frame clones, not every one. The sample carries about 43,000 clones, about 80% recorded once. The sample was PBMCs, taken around atezolizumab (anti-PD-L1) treatment. Every receptor here comes from a man in his sixties with urothelial cancer.

The chain couples TRBV7-9 to TRBJ2-3; 9 positions agree with TRBD2. The length of the CDR3 is 17 residues. Trimming took 0 bases from V and 5 from J; bases not matched to a gene: 9. The V gene's germline CDR1 is SEHNR and CDR2 FQNEAQ (reference sequence). Here the CDR3 DNA reads TGTGCCAGCAGCTTAGCGTCGGATAGCGGGGGTCAAGATACGCAGTATTTT. Its translation is CASSLASDSGGQDTQYF.

This rearrangement joins TRBV13 to TRBJ2-1; 12 nucleotides agree with TRBD2. The V gene's germline CDR1 is PRHDT and CDR2 FYEKMQ (reference sequence). The CDR3 sequence is 14 residues long. The J segment lost 8 bases and the V segment lost 5 bases, leaving 4 bases of the junction unmatched. CDR3 sequence: CASSLAGGFDEQFF. CDR3 coding DNA: TGTGCCAGCAGCCTAGCGGGGGGGTTCGATGAGCAGTTCTTC.

The V call is TRBV18, the J call TRBJ2-1; D might be TRBD1 (6 bases). V was shortened by 3 bases and J by 11 bases, with 11 bases between the two germline ends. The V gene's germline CDR1 is KGHSH and CDR2 LQKENI. The CDR3 spans 12 residues. The CDR3 nucleotides read TGTGCCAGCTCACCCGAGGGACACAAGCAGTTCTTC. Translating gives CASSPEGHKQFF.

The chain is built from TRBV5-1 and TRBJ2-3, with 9 bases identical to TRBD2. This CDR3 is built from 15 residues. V shed 2 bases and J 7 bases; nucleotides not matched to a gene: 8. Per germline, CDR1 SGHRS and CDR2 YFSETQ. CDR3 loop: CASSLDSGGGNTQYF. In nucleotides, the CDR3 is TGCGCCAGCAGCTTAGATAGCGGGGGAGGGAATACGCAGTATTTT.

This sequence joins TRBV19 and TRBJ1-4; D is perhaps TRBD1 (6 bases). V lost 6 bases and J 6 bases, leaving 14 bases between the germline ends. The CDR3 contains 14 residues. The germline V gene has CDR1 LNHDA and CDR2 SQIVND (reference sequence). The CDR3 protein is CASSVQGGDEKLFF. DNA for the CDR3: TGTGCCAGTAGCGTCCAAGGGGGGGATGAAAAACTGTTTTTT.

V gene TRBV5-1 combines with J gene TRBJ1-4; 9 bases agree with TRBD1. In germline, CDR1 is SGHRS, CDR2 YFSETQ. The CDR3 loop spans 15 amino acids. Trimming cost V 4 bases and J 6 bases; bases outside gene matches: 7. CDR3 region: CASSEGTGLYEKLFF. The CDR3, as DNA: TGCGCCAGCAGCGAAGGGACAGGGTTGTATGAAAAACTGTTTTTT. Combining the CDR3 with reference TRBV5-1 and TRBJ1-4 gives the whole variable domain KAGVTQTPRYLIKTRGQQVTLSCSPISGHRSVSWYQQTPGQGLQFLFEYFSETQRNKGNFPGRFSGRQFSNSRSEMNVSTLELGDSALYLCASSEGTGLYEKLFFGSGTQLSVL.

The chain recombines TRBV5-1 with TRBJ1-4, with TRBD1 matching 7 bases. The trim removed 1 base at V and 3 bases at J, leaving 6 bases unmatched. The CDR3 consists of 16 residues. The germline V gene encodes CDR1 SGHRS and CDR2 YFSETQ. CDR3 residues: CASSLTPGQPNEKLFF. For the CDR3, the DNA is TGCGCCAGCAGCTTGACCCCGGGACAGCCTAATGAAAAACTGTTTTTT.

This chain links TRBV2 with TRBJ2-3; 12 bases align to TRBD2. Trimming took 2 bases from V and 6 from J; bases not matched to a gene: 9. This CDR3 contains 17 residues. Germline CDR1 and CDR2: SNHLY and FYNNEI. CDR3 protein: CASSERRTSGTDDTQYF. The CDR3 region has the DNA TGTGCCAGCAGTGAAAGGCGGACTAGCGGGACCGATGATACGCAGTATTTT. The whole variable domain, filled in from reference TRBV2 and TRBJ2-3, reads EPEVTQTPSHQVTQMGQEVILRCVPISNHLYFYWYRQILGQKVEFLVSFYNNEISEKSEIFDDQFSVERPDGSNFTLKIRSTKLEDSAMYFCASSERRTSGTDDTQYFGPGTRLTVL.

The rearrangement joins TRBV5-6 to TRBJ2-5; D might be TRBD2 (6 bases). The CDR3 covers 12 residues. V was cut by 5 bases and J by 7 bases, with 12 bases left in between. Germline values: CDR1 SGHDT, CDR2 YYEEEE. The CDR3: CASRGGSATQYF. The CDR3, as DNA: TGTGCCAGCAGGGGGGGTAGCGCGACCCAGTACTTC.

V and J are TRBV14 and TRBJ2-1; the D gene is possibly TRBD2 (5 bases). CDR3 length: 16 amino acids. Trimming pared 0 bases from V and 2 bases from J, leaving 11 bases between. Germline assignment: CDR1 SGHDN and CDR2 FVKESK. The CDR3 here is CASSQDLAPPYNEQFF. The CDR3 DNA reads as TGTGCCAGCAGCCAAGACCTAGCTCCCCCCTACAATGAGCAGTTCTTC.

The chain links TRBV6-1 to TRBJ1-1; TRBD1 might be the D (6 bases). The CDR3 runs to 16 residues. Germline V gene lookup returns CDR1 MNHNS and CDR2 SASEGT. Trimming left V 2 bases short and J 1 base short, with 14 bases between. CDR3 sequence (DNA): TGTGCCAGCAGTGAACGAGGGGGGGGCCCGAACACTGAAGCTTTCTTT. This translates into CASSERGGGPNTEAFF.

The chain combines TRBV19 with TRBJ1-3; D gene ambiguous. Trimming stripped 3 bases from V and 1 base from J, with 13 bases between. Germline CDR1 LNHDA, CDR2 SQIVND (reference sequence). The CDR3 covers 16 residues. CDR3 DNA: TGTGCCAGTAGTATCGGGTTTAGAGCTTCTGGAAACACCATATATTTT. Encoded protein: CASSIGFRASGNTIYF.

The gene calls are TRBV19 and TRBJ1-5; 9 bases align to TRBD1. The length of the CDR3 is 16 residues. The junction had 10 bases not matched to a gene; V was cut back by 5 bases and J by 5 bases. CDR1 is LNHDA, CDR2 SQIVND, per germline (reference sequence). The CDR3 sequence: CASSGGTGRPDQPQHF. DNA of the CDR3: TGTGCCAGTAGTGGGGGGACAGGGAGGCCGGATCAGCCCCAGCATTTT.

V gene TRBV19 combines with J gene TRBJ2-2, with 7 positions matching TRBD1. Unmatched junction bases numbered 1, after V lost 4 bases and J lost 5 bases. The CDR3 has 13 amino acids. Germline CDR1 reads LNHDA; CDR2 reads SQIVND (reference sequence). CDR3 sequence: CASSNRGTGELFF. The CDR3 nucleotides are TGTGCCAGTAGTAACAGGGGAACCGGGGAGCTGTTTTTT.

Turning to this clone: This same CDR3 is encoded by further DNA sequences in the sample. The chain is built from TRBV19 and TRBJ1-1; D is ambiguous. The V end was cut by 3 bases, the J end by 0 bases, with 5 bases between. The CDR3 loop spans 13 amino acids. Germline V gives CDR1 LNHDA, CDR2 SQIVND (reference sequence). The CDR3: CASSISVNTEAFF. The CDR3 DNA sequence: TGTGCCAGTAGTATTTCTGTGAACACTGAAGCTTTCTTT.

This clone came up once. The CDR3 is CASSGPQGNGYTF. The DNA of the CDR3 is TGTGCCAGCAGCGGGCCTCAGGGGAATGGCTACACCTTC. This rearrangement joins TRBV5-6 to TRBJ1-2; D perhaps matches TRBD1 (6 bases). The CDR3 extends over 13 amino acids. Trimming pared 4 bases from V and 6 bases from J, leaving 13 bases between. CDR1 is SGHDT, CDR2 YYEEEE, per germline.

This chain uses TRBV19 with TRBJ2-3, with 9 bases aligning to TRBD2. Germline values: CDR1 LNHDA, CDR2 SQIVND (reference sequence). The V and J ends lost 6 bases and 6 bases, in that order; junction bases with no gene match: 13. The CDR3 runs to 16 residues. This CDR3 is CASSPMGGGEMDTQYF. The DNA for the CDR3 is TGTGCCAGTAGCCCTATGGGCGGGGGGGAGATGGATACGCAGTATTTT. Combining the CDR3 with reference TRBV19 and TRBJ2-3 gives the whole variable domain DGGITQSPKYLFRKEGQNVTLSCEQNLNHDAMYWYRQDPGQGLRLIYYSQIVNDFQKGDIAEGYSVSREKKESFPLTVTSAQKNPTAFYLCASSPMGGGEMDTQYFGPGTRLTVL.

This clone has a single count. The V call is TRBV5-1, the J call TRBJ2-5, with 7 positions matching TRBD2. Germline V CDR1 and CDR2: SGHRS, YFSETQ. The CDR3 is 14 residues long. J was trimmed by 3 bases and V by 0 bases; bases with no gene match: 2. The CDR3 coding sequence is TGCGCCAGCAGCTTGGTTCTAGCGGAAGAGACCCAGTACTTC. It encodes CASSLVLAEETQYF.

This clone was seen only a few times. V gene TRBV5-4 combines with J gene TRBJ2-3, with 8 bases aligning to TRBD2. The germline CDR1 and CDR2 sequences are SGHNT and YYREEE (reference sequence). CDR3 length: 17 residues. Trimming removed 1 base from V and 4 bases from J; junction bases left unmatched: 11. The DNA of the CDR3 is TGTGCCAGCAGCTTGAAGCCCGGGGGGGAAGGGGCAGATACGCAGTATTTT. It translates to CASSLKPGGEGADTQYF. Variable domain in full (rest from reference TRBV5-4 and TRBJ2-3): ETGVTQSPTHLIKTRGQQVTLRCSSQSGHNTVSWYQQALGQGPQFIFQYYREEENGRGNFPPRFSGLQFPNYSSELNVNALELDDSALYLCASSLKPGGEGADTQYFGPGTRLTVL.